This TCR beta chain was sequenced for a study of cytomegalovirus exposure and HLA in healthy donors. General study findings and limits: Both high specificity and high sensitivity reportedly marked the classifier's diagnosis of cytomegalovirus status.

About this clone: Its antigen is still unknown.

A multiplex PCR was run with 60 Vbeta primers and 13 Jbeta primers. Assay used: immunoSEQ multiplex PCR; TCRdb lists only in-frame clones, some missing. The table shows 120,000 to 150,000 clones, with approximately 80% occurring only once. Trimming took off 2 bases at V and 0 bases at J, with 12 bases between the two ends. This CDR3 contains 16 residues. The germline CDR1 and CDR2 sequences are SGHTS and YDEGEE. This chain connects TRBV5-8 to TRBJ1-5, with D uncertain. The receptor was derived from a male donor in good health and CMV-seropositive. Material: PBMCs. As DNA, the CDR3 is TGTGCCAGCAGCTTAATTGCGGTATATAGCAATCAGCCCCAGCATTTT. Protein: CASSLIAVYSNQPQHF.